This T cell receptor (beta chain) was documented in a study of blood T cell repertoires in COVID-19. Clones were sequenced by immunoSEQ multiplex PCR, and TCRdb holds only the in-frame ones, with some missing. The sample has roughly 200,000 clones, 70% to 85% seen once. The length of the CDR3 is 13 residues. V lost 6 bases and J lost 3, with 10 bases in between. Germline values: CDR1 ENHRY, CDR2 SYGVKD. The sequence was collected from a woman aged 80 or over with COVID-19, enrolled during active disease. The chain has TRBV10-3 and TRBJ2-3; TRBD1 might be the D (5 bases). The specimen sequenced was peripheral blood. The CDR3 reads CAISIAGTDTQYF. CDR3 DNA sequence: TGTGCCATCAGCATAGCAGGGACAGATACGCAGTATTTT.